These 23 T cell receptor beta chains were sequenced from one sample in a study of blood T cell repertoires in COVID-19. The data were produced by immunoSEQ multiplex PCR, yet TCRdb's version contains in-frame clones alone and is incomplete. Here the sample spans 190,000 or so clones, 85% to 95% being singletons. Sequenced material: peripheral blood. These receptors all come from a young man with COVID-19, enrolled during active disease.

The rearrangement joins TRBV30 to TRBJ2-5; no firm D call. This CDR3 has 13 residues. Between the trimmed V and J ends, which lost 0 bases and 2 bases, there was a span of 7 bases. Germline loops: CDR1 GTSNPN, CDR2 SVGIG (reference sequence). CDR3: CAWSVNRQETQYF. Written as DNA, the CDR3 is TGTGCCTGGAGTGTAAATAGACAAGAGACCCAGTACTTC.

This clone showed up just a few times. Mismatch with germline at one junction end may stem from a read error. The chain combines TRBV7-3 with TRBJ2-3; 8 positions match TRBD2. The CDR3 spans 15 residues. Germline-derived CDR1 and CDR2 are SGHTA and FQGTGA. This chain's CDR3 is CASSLTAGGTGTQYF. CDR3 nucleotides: TGTGCCAGCAGCTTAACGGCGGGGGGAACAGGTACGCAGTATTTT.

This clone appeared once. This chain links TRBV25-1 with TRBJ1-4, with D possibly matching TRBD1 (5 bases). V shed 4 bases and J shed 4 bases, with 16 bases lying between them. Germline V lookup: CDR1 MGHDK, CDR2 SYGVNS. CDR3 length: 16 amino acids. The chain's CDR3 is CASSAFSGSSNEKLFF. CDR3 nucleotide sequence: TGTGCCAGCAGTGCCTTCTCAGGGTCGAGTAATGAAAAACTGTTTTTT.

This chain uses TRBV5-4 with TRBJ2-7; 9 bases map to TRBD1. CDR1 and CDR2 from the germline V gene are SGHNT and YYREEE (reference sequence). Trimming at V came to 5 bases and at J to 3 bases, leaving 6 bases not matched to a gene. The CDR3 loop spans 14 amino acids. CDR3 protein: CASSQDRGIYEQYF. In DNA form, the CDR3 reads TGTGCCAGCAGTCAAGACAGGGGGATCTACGAGCAGTACTTC.

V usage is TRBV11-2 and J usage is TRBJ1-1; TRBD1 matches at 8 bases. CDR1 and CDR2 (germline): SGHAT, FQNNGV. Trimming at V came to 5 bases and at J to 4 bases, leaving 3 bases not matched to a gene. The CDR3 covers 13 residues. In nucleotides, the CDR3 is TGTGCCAGCAGCGTCACAGGGGGCACTGAAGCTTTCTTT. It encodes CASSVTGGTEAFF.

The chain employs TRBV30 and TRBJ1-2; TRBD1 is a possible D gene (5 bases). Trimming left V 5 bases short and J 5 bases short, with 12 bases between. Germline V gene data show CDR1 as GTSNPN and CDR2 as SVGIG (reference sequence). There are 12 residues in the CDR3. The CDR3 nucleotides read TGTGCCTGGGGAGACAGAACTTATGGCTACACCTTC. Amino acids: CAWGDRTYGYTF.

CDR3 amino acids: CSATEGGEQYF. The CDR3 DNA follows: TGCAGTGCCACGGAGGGAGGCGAGCAGTACTTC. The V call is TRBV20-1, the J call TRBJ2-7, with a weak D call TRBD2 (6 bases). The V end was cut by 6 bases, the J end by 6 bases, with 12 bases between. Per germline, CDR1 DFQATT and CDR2 SNEGSKA (reference sequence). This CDR3 has 11 residues.

In DNA, the CDR3 is TGTGCCAGTAGTATAGTAGAGGGGGCGTCGCCCCAGCATTTT. It is translated as CASSIVEGASPQHF. The chain couples TRBV19 to TRBJ1-5; 7 bases match TRBD1. Germline CDR1 is LNHDA and CDR2 is SQIVND (reference sequence). This CDR3 has 14 residues. The V gene end was trimmed by 1 base and the J gene end by 9 bases; junction bases not matched to a gene: 6.

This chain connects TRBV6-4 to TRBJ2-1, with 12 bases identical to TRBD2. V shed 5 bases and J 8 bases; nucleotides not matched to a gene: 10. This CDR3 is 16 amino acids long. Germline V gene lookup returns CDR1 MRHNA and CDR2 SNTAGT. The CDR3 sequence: CASSLSGLAGFHEQFF. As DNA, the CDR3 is TGTGCCAGCAGTTTATCCGGACTAGCGGGGTTCCATGAGCAGTTCTTC.

The DNA of the CDR3 is TGTGCCAGTAGTCCGAGGACTAGCGACCATGAGCAGTTCTTC. This sequence encodes CASSPRTSDHEQFF. The chain combines TRBV19 with TRBJ2-1; 9 bases fit TRBD2. Germline loops: CDR1 LNHDA, CDR2 SQIVND (reference sequence). The CDR3 spans 14 residues. Germline trimming cut 5 bases from V and 8 bases from J; bases unmatched to any gene: 7.

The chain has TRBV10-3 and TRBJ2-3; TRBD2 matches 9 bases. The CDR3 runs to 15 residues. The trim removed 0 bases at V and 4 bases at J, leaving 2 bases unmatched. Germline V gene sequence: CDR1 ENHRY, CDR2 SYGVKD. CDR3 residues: CAISESRTSADTQYF. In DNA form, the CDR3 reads TGTGCCATCAGTGAGTCTAGGACTAGCGCAGATACGCAGTATTTT.

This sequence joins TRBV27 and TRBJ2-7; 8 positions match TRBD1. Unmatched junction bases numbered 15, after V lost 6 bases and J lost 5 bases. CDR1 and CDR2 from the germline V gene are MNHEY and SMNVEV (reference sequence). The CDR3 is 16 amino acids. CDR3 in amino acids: CASRTITGGPLNEQYF. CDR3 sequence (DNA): TGTGCCAGCAGGACCATTACAGGGGGACCCCTGAACGAGCAGTACTTC.

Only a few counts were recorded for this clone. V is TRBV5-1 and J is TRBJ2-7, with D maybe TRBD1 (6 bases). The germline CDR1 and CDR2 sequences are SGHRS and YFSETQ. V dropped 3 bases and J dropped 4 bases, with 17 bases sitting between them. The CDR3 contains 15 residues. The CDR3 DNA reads TGCGCCAGCAGCTATAGGGACACGACGGAATACGAGCAGTACTTC. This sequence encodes CASSYRDTTEYEQYF. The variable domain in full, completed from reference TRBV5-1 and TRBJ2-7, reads KAGVTQTPRYLIKTRGQQVTLSCSPISGHRSVSWYQQTPGQGLQFLFEYFSETQRNKGNFPGRFSGRQFSNSRSEMNVSTLELGDSALYLCASSYRDTTEYEQYFGPGTRLTVT.

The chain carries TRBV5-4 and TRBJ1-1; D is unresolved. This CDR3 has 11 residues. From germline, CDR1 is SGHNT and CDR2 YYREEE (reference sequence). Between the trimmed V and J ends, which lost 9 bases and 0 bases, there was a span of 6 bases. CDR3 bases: TGTGCCACCGGAGTGAACACTGAAGCTTTCTTT. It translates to CATGVNTEAFF.

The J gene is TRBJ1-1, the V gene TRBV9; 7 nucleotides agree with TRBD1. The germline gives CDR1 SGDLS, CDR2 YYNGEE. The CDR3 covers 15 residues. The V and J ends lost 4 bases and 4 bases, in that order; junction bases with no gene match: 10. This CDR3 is CASSPSTGWATEAFF. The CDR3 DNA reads TGTGCCAGCAGCCCCTCGACAGGGTGGGCCACTGAAGCTTTCTTT. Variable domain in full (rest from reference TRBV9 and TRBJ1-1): DSGVTQTPKHLITATGQRVTLRCSPRSGDLSVYWYQQSLDQGLQFLIQYYNGEERAKGNILERFSAQQFPDLHSELNLSSLELGDSALYFCASSPSTGWATEAFFGQGTRLTVV.

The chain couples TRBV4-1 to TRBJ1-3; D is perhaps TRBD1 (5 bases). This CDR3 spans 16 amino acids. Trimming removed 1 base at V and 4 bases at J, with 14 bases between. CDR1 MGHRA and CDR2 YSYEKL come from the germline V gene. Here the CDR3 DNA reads TGCGCCAGCAGCCAAGGTTCCAGGGTGGTAGGAAACACCATATATTTT. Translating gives CASSQGSRVVGNTIYF.

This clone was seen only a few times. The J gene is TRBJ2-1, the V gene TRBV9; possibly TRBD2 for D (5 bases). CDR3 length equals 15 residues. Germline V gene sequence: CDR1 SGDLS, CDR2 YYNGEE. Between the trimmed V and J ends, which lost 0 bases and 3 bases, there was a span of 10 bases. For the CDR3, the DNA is TGTGCCAGCAGCGTAGAAACGGGGAGCTACAATGAGCAGTTCTTC. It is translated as CASSVETGSYNEQFF.

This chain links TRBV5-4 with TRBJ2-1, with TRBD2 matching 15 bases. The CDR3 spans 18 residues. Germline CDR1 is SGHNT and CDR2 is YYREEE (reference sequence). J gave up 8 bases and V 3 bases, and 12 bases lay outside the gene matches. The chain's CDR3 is CASSSRTGLAGGTDEQFF. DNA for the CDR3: TGTGCCAGCAGCTCAAGAACGGGACTAGCGGGGGGCACGGATGAGCAGTTCTTC.

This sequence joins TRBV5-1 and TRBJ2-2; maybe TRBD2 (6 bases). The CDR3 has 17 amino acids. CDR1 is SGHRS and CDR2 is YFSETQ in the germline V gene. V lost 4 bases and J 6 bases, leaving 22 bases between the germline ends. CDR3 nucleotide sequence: TGCGCCAGCAGCGAGGCCTCACTAGCTTCAGGGCCCGGGGAGCTGTTTTTT. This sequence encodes CASSEASLASGPGELFF.

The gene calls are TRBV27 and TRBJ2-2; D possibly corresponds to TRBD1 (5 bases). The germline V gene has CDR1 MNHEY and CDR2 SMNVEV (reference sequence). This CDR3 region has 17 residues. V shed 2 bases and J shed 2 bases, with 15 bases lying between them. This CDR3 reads CASSLNGAGVNTGELFF. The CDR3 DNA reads TGTGCCAGCAGTTTAAATGGGGCAGGCGTAAACACCGGGGAGCTGTTTTTT.

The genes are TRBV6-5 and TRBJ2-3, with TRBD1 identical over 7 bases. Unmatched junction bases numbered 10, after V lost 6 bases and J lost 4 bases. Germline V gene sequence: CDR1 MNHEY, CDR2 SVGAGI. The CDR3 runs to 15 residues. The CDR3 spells CASRITGVGADTQYF. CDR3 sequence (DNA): TGTGCCAGCAGGATAACAGGGGTTGGGGCAGATACGCAGTATTTT.

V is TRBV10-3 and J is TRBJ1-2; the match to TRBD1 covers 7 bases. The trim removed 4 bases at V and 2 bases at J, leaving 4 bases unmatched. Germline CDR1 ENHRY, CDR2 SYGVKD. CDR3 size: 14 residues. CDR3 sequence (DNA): TGTGCCATCAGTGCCCAACAGGGGAACTATGGCTACACCTTC. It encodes CAISAQQGNYGYTF.

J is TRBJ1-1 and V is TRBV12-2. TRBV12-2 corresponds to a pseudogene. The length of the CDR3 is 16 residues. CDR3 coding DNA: TGTGCAAGTCGCCAATGGAGGGAGGGTAGAGGCACTGAAGCTTTCTTT. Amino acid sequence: CASRQWREGRGTEAFF.